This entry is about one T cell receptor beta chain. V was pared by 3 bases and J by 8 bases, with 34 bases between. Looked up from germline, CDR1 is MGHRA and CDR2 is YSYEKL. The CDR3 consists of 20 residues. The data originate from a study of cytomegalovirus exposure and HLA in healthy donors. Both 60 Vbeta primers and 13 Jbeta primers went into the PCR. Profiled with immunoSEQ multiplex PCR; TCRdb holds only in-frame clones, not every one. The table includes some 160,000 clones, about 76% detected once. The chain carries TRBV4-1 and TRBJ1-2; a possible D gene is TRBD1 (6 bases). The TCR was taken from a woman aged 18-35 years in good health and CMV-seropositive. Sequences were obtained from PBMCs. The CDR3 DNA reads TGCGCCAGCAGCCACCTCGCCGTTGCCCTTACAGGGATGGACCGAGAAGGCTACACCTTC. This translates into CASSHLAVALTGMDREGYTF.